Sequencing of this T cell receptor beta chain was carried out in a study of T cell changes during pregnancy in multiple sclerosis (dated by TCRdb to about 2019). Concerning the study at large: The study looked at changes in the T cell repertoire across pregnancy in women with multiple sclerosis.

Library preparation used the immunoSEQ multiplex PCR assay. The table comes from immuneACCESS by way of TCRdb, which keeps in-frame sequences with V and J called. Part of the clones is missing from these tables; in studies checked, under half for an unresolved V gene and the rest for unknown reasons. The sample table lists under 45,000 clones, 90% to 95% of them with a count of one. Together, the top ten hold around 0.41% of the sample. Details on this clone: Its cognate antigen has yet to be identified. Base quality data are lacking; no much larger clone is found one base away.

For CDR1 and CDR2, the germline V gene lists SGHRS and YFSETQ. The V and J ends are trimmed by 1 base and 4 bases, leaving 14 bases between them. The CDR3 starts with the cysteine, ends with the phenylalanine, and has 15 residues. The sequence is cut down to CDR3 DNA, 45 bases in frame from base 1. Sequencing was performed on CD4+ T cells from peripheral blood mononuclear cells, taken in the third trimester of pregnancy. This sequence was found in a female donor in good health, enrolled as a control in a pregnancy study. This chain is built from TRBV5-1 and TRBJ2-5; a tentative D call is TRBD2 (5 bases match). The CDR3 region has the sequence CASSLIWGVSETQYF. The base sequence is TGCGCCAGCAGCTTGATATGGGGAGTGTCAGAGACCCAGTACTTC.